The 32 T cell receptor beta chains below all came from one sample that was sequenced in a study of PD-1 blockade in classical Hodgkin lymphoma. Every patient experienced relapse after autologous stem cell transplantation, and brentuximab vedotin exposure varied. The protocol was immunoSEQ multiplex PCR, while the TCRdb copy is restricted to in-frame clones and leaves out a portion. The sample has tens of thousands of clones, 80% seen once. The source material was peripheral blood mononuclear cells (PBMCs), sampled before the second cycle of nivolumab. Every receptor here comes from a human donor with classical Hodgkin lymphoma.

The chain links TRBV2 to TRBJ2-7; D may correspond to TRBD1 or TRBD2 (5 bases each). CDR1 SNHLY and CDR2 FYNNEI come from the germline V gene. V was clipped by 8 bases and J by 9 bases, with 11 bases between them. The CDR3 loop spans 10 amino acids. The CDR3 sequence is CASDGGAQYF. CDR3 nucleotides: TGTGCCAGCGATGGGGGTGCGCAGTACTTC.

The rearrangement links TRBV7-2 to TRBJ1-2; no firm D call. Trimming left V 2 bases short and J 1 base short, with 11 bases between. Germline V gives CDR1 SGHTA, CDR2 FQGNSA. The CDR3 sequence is 15 residues long. The CDR3 sequence: CASSLLPSLNYGYTF. DNA for the CDR3: TGTGCCAGCAGCTTACTACCGAGCCTTAACTATGGCTACACCTTC.

The chain combines TRBV25-1 with TRBJ2-7; possibly TRBD1 or TRBD2 for D (5 bases each). V lost 8 bases and J 0 bases, leaving 11 bases between the germline ends. CDR1 and CDR2 (germline): MGHDK, SYGVNS. The CDR3 contains 13 residues. The CDR3 here is CASGTGLSYEQYF. CDR3 nucleotide sequence: TGTGCCAGCGGGACCGGGCTCTCCTACGAGCAGTACTTC.

In this sample, this clone turned up once. V and J are TRBV7-8 and TRBJ2-5; 7 nucleotides line up with TRBD1. V lost 5 bases to trimming and J lost 2 bases; unmatched junction nucleotides: 23. Germline lookup yields CDR1 SGHVS and CDR2 FQNEAQ. This CDR3 spans 20 amino acids. CDR3 residues: CASSLRGGAGGPFLQETQYF. The CDR3 region has the DNA TGTGCCAGCAGCCTTAGAGGTGGGGCAGGGGGACCATTCCTACAAGAGACCCAGTACTTC.

The chain links TRBV10-1 to TRBJ1-4; D gene ambiguous. This CDR3 is built from 13 residues. Trimming removed 7 bases from V and 7 bases from J, with 13 bases in between. Germline V gene lookup returns CDR1 WNHNN and CDR2 SYGVQD (reference sequence). CDR3 region: CASKERAGEKLFF. In nucleotides, the CDR3 is TGCGCCAGCAAGGAAAGGGCCGGTGAAAAACTGTTTTTT.

The V and J genes are TRBV6-4 and TRBJ1-1; TRBD1 aligns across 8 bases. This CDR3 region has 15 residues. With V trimmed by 3 bases and J by 6 bases, 9 bases remained unmatched. Germline V lookup: CDR1 MRHNA, CDR2 SNTAGT. The CDR3 spells CASSEALDRDSEAFF. The DNA for the CDR3 is TGTGCCAGCAGTGAGGCCCTGGACAGGGACTCTGAAGCTTTCTTT.

This chain connects TRBV5-1 to TRBJ1-5; 7 bases line up with TRBD1. Per the germline V gene, CDR1 is SGHRS and CDR2 is YFSETQ. Trimming at V came to 0 bases and at J to 0 bases, leaving 6 bases not matched to a gene. The CDR3 has 17 amino acids. The CDR3 sequence: CASSLGDSANSNQPQHF. Written as DNA, the CDR3 is TGCGCCAGCAGCTTGGGGGACAGTGCCAATAGCAATCAGCCCCAGCATTTT.

V gene TRBV10-2 combines with J gene TRBJ2-1; perhaps TRBD2 as D (7 bases). Germline-derived CDR1 and CDR2 are WSHSY and SAAADI. V was pared by 7 bases and J by 6 bases, with 19 bases between. The length of the CDR3 is 15 residues. This CDR3 is CASNRGGAIANEQFF. The CDR3 DNA sequence: TGCGCCAGCAATAGGGGGGGGGCCATTGCCAATGAGCAGTTCTTC.

The genes are TRBV15 and TRBJ1-5; tentatively, D is TRBD1 (5 bases). The V and J ends lost 0 bases and 5 bases respectively, with 11 bases between them. CDR1 is LNHNV, CDR2 YYDKDF, per germline (reference sequence). The CDR3 contains 15 residues. CDR3 residues: CATSRDRGEHQPQHF. The CDR3 region has the DNA TGTGCCACCAGCAGAGATCGAGGGGAACATCAGCCCCAGCATTTT.

This rearrangement joins TRBV6-1 to TRBJ1-2; D might be TRBD1 (5 bases). Trimming stripped 3 bases from V and 5 bases from J, with 10 bases between. The germline V gene has CDR1 MNHNS and CDR2 SASEGT. This CDR3 spans 13 amino acids. CDR3 region: CASSDRVGYGYTF. CDR3 sequence (DNA): TGTGCCAGCAGTGACAGGGTAGGATATGGCTACACCTTC.

The chain carries TRBV28 and TRBJ2-5, with 10 nucleotides matching TRBD1. The CDR3 has 15 amino acids. CDR1 is MDHEN, CDR2 SYDVKM, per germline. V gave up 0 bases and J gave up 5 bases; unmatched junction bases: 3. The CDR3 nucleotides read TGTGCCAGCAGTTTATGGACAGGGGGCGGGGAGACCCAGTACTTC. This translates into CASSLWTGGGETQYF.

The chain recombines TRBV10-3 with TRBJ2-5, with D perhaps being TRBD1 or TRBD2 (6 bases each). This CDR3 has 17 amino acids. The germline V gene has CDR1 ENHRY and CDR2 SYGVKD. The V end lost 5 bases, the J end lost 2 bases, and 21 bases lay between the germline ends. This CDR3 is CAISPVGGTYPQETQYF. CDR3 DNA: TGTGCCATCAGTCCCGTTGGAGGGACATACCCTCAAGAGACCCAGTACTTC.

The chain recombines TRBV7-2 with TRBJ2-7; D possibly corresponds to TRBD2 (7 bases). CDR1 and CDR2 from the germline V gene are SGHTA and FQGNSA. The CDR3 is 16 residues long. V lost 5 bases and J 2 bases, leaving 19 bases between the germline ends. CDR3 in amino acids: CASSPRGGGRTYEQYF. The CDR3 nucleotides are TGTGCCAGCAGCCCTCGTGGCGGGGGCCGTACCTACGAGCAGTACTTC. Variable domain in full (rest from reference TRBV7-2 and TRBJ2-7): GAGVSQSPSNKVTEKGKDVELRCDPISGHTALYWYRQSLGQGLEFLIYFQGNSAPDKSGLPSDRFSAERTGGSVSTLTIQRTQQEDSAVYLCASSPRGGGRTYEQYFGPGTRLTVT.

V usage is TRBV9 and J usage is TRBJ2-7; the D gene could be TRBD1 or TRBD2 (5 bases each). CDR3 size: 14 residues. V was clipped by 3 bases and J by 1 base, with 11 bases between them. In germline, CDR1 is SGDLS, CDR2 YYNGEE. CDR3 nucleotides: TGTGCCAGCAGCGCCCGGGGCGGGTCCTACGAGCAGTACTTC. Its protein product is CASSARGGSYEQYF.

In this sample, this clone turned up a few times. This chain joins TRBV7-2 and TRBJ1-6, with 10 bases fitting TRBD1. CDR1 is SGHTA, CDR2 FQGNSA, per germline. The CDR3 extends over 15 amino acids. V trimming: 3 bases; J trimming: 9 bases; junction bases outside the gene matches: 5. The CDR3 is CASSFRQGAGSPLHF. The CDR3 DNA follows: TGTGCCAGCAGCTTCCGACAGGGGGCTGGTTCACCCCTCCACTTT.

The chain has TRBV5-4 and TRBJ1-2; 7 bases fit TRBD1. V trimming: 4 bases; J trimming: 2 bases; junction bases outside the gene matches: 8. Germline assignment: CDR1 SGHNT and CDR2 YYREEE (reference sequence). The CDR3 contains 15 residues. CDR3 in amino acids: CASSAPGQRNYGYTF. The CDR3 DNA sequence: TGTGCCAGCAGCGCACCGGGACAGCGCAACTATGGCTACACCTTC.

The chain links TRBV7-2 to TRBJ1-6; 9 bases align to TRBD1. The CDR3 runs 15 residues. Germline assignment: CDR1 SGHTA and CDR2 FQGNSA. The V segment lost 0 bases and the J segment 7 bases; nucleotides outside the gene matches: 1. The DNA of the CDR3 is TGTGCCAGCAGCTTAGCCGGACAGGGGAATTCACCCCTCCACTTT. This codes for CASSLAGQGNSPLHF.

V usage is TRBV30 and J usage is TRBJ1-1, with D unresolved. Trimming pared 4 bases from V and 0 bases from J, leaving 3 bases between. This CDR3 is built from 11 residues. Germline V gives CDR1 GTSNPN, CDR2 SVGIG (reference sequence). Here the CDR3 reads CAWTVNTEAFF. As DNA, the CDR3 is TGTGCCTGGACTGTGAACACTGAAGCTTTCTTT.

The genes are TRBV6-1 and TRBJ2-3; D is ambiguous. Trimming removed 6 bases at V and 0 bases at J, with 13 bases between. This CDR3 comprises 15 residues. The V gene's germline CDR1 is MNHNS and CDR2 SASEGT. CDR3 in amino acids: CASRRPGASTDTQYF. CDR3 nucleotide sequence: TGTGCCAGCAGGAGACCGGGCGCCAGCACAGATACGCAGTATTTT.

The gene calls are TRBV11-3 and TRBJ2-7; maybe TRBD1 (7 bases). The germline gives CDR1 SGHNT, CDR2 YENEEA. The V end was cut by 3 bases, the J end by 2 bases, with 11 bases between. The CDR3 runs 14 residues. CDR3 sequence: CASSLARGAYEQYF. DNA of the CDR3: TGTGCCAGCAGCTTGGCCAGGGGGGCCTACGAGCAGTACTTC.

In this sample, this clone turned up a few times. The chain combines TRBV7-9 with TRBJ2-7; D is possibly TRBD1 or TRBD2 (5 bases each). The CDR3 is 16 amino acids. V lost 5 bases and J lost 4, with 21 bases in between. From germline, CDR1 is SEHNR and CDR2 FQNEAQ (reference sequence). The chain's CDR3 is CASSRDQRSYLYEQYF. CDR3 in DNA: TGTGCCAGCAGCAGGGACCAGCGGTCGTATTTGTACGAGCAGTACTTC.

J is TRBJ1-3 and V is TRBV18, with 9 bases aligning to TRBD1. J lost 6 bases, V lost 3 bases, and 9 bases had no gene match. The CDR3 is 16 amino acids. Germline assignment: CDR1 KGHSH and CDR2 LQKENI. The chain's CDR3 is CASSPTGGAPLNTIYF. The CDR3 bases are TGTGCCAGCTCACCCACAGGGGGCGCACCGCTAAACACCATATATTTT.

The chain carries TRBV15 and TRBJ1-1; tentatively, D is TRBD1 (6 bases). V lost 2 bases, J lost 5 bases, and 15 bases lay in between. This CDR3 is 15 amino acids long. CDR1 is LNHNV and CDR2 is YYDKDF in the germline V gene (reference sequence). CDR3 protein: CATSRWGQGSTEAFF. The DNA for the CDR3 is TGTGCCACCAGCAGATGGGGGCAGGGTTCTACTGAAGCTTTCTTT.

The V call is TRBV7-8, the J call TRBJ2-3; TRBD2 matches at 9 bases. After removal of 0 bases from V and 2 bases from J, the junction contained 9 bases not matched to a gene. The germline CDR1 and CDR2 sequences are SGHVS and FQNEAQ. CDR3 length: 18 residues. CDR3 in DNA: TGTGCCAGCAGCTTAGCGCTTCGGGCTAGCGGGGTCACAGATACGCAGTATTTT. This gives the protein CASSLALRASGVTDTQYF. Filled out from reference TRBV7-8 and TRBJ2-3, the complete variable domain reads GAGVSQSPRYKVAKRGQDVALRCDPISGHVSLFWYQQALGQGPEFLTYFQNEAQLDKSGLPSDRFFAERPEGSVSTLKIQRTQQEDSAVYLCASSLALRASGVTDTQYFGPGTRLTVL.

This clone occurred once. The V and J genes are TRBV11-2 and TRBJ2-1, with D maybe TRBD2 (6 bases). V lost 10 bases and J 1 base, leaving 11 bases between the germline ends. The CDR3 length is 13 residues. The germline V gene encodes CDR1 SGHAT and CDR2 FQNNGV. Written as DNA, the CDR3 is TGTGCCATCTCGGAGGGGTCCTACAATGAGCAGTTCTTC. Its translation is CAISEGSYNEQFF.

The V call is TRBV5-1, the J call TRBJ1-2; 9 bases are a match to TRBD1. This CDR3 is 14 amino acids long. Germline assignment: CDR1 SGHRS and CDR2 YFSETQ. V was clipped by 4 bases and J by 7 bases; unmatched bases: 8. The CDR3 bases are TGCGCCAGCAGCCGCGACAGGGGGGAGGGTGGCTACACCTTC. Protein product: CASSRDRGEGGYTF.

This clone was counted a single time. The rearrangement links TRBV11-3 to TRBJ2-3; no reliable D call. Per germline, CDR1 SGHNT and CDR2 YENEEA. This CDR3 is 13 amino acids long. Trimming shortened V by 10 bases and J by 6 bases, and 17 bases separated the two germline ends. The CDR3 DNA reads TGTGCCACCTCTCTCCCCCCATCGGATACGCAGTATTTT. Translation gives CATSLPPSDTQYF.

This sequence joins TRBV7-9 and TRBJ1-2, with D uncertain. Per germline, CDR1 SEHNR and CDR2 FQNEAQ (reference sequence). The CDR3 sequence is 13 residues long. With 3 bases removed from V and 3 bases from J, the gap between germline ends came to 8 bases. CDR3 loop: CASSFGSDYGYTF. The CDR3 DNA reads TGTGCCAGCAGCTTTGGCTCCGACTATGGCTACACCTTC. Full variable domain (missing parts from reference TRBV7-9 and TRBJ1-2): DTGVSQNPRHKITKRGQNVTFRCDPISEHNRLYWYRQTLGQGPEFLTYFQNEAQLEKSRLLSDRFSAERPKGSFSTLEIQRTEQGDSAMYLCASSFGSDYGYTFGSGTRLTVV.

The chain joins TRBV10-1 to TRBJ2-1; D unclear. CDR1 WNHNN and CDR2 SYGVQD come from the germline V gene (reference sequence). This CDR3 spans 15 amino acids. V was cut by 4 bases and J by 0 bases, with 10 bases left in between. The chain's CDR3 is CASSGGLTSYNEQFF. CDR3 sequence (DNA): TGCGCCAGCAGTGGGGGTCTAACCTCCTACAATGAGCAGTTCTTC.

The chain carries TRBV5-1 and TRBJ2-7, with 7 bases identical to TRBD2. The CDR3 extends over 12 amino acids. J lost 7 bases, V lost 1 base, and 2 bases had no gene match. Germline CDR1 SGHRS, CDR2 YFSETQ. The CDR3, as DNA: TGCGCCAGCAGCTTGTACGGGAGGGAGCAGTACTTC. It encodes CASSLYGREQYF.

In this sample, this clone turned up a few times. V and J are TRBV5-1 and TRBJ2-2; 12 bases agree with TRBD2. The length of the CDR3 is 16 residues. V lost 1 base, J lost 3 bases, and 1 base stayed unmatched. CDR1 SGHRS and CDR2 YFSETQ come from the germline V gene. The CDR3 nucleotides read TGCGCCAGCAGCTTGCGGACTAGCGGGGACACCGGGGAGCTGTTTTTT. Protein product: CASSLRTSGDTGELFF.

The chain uses TRBV10-2 and TRBJ2-3; D might be TRBD2 (5 bases). Germline CDR1 reads WSHSY; CDR2 reads SAAADI. This CDR3 is 14 amino acids long. The V gene lost 0 bases and the J gene lost 8 bases, with 12 bases spanning the gap. CDR3 region: CASSESTRGSTQYF. As DNA, the CDR3 is TGCGCCAGCAGTGAGTCGACTCGTGGGAGTACGCAGTATTTT.